This TCR beta chain derives from a study of chemoradiotherapy in HPV16-positive cancers (dated by TCRdb to the early 2020s). Looking at the study overall: Using functional T-cell assays on cells from a couple of HPV16-positive patients, the researchers defined candidate HPV-specific T-cell clones and common TCR motifs. Whether T-cell immunity against the HPV oncoproteins E6 and E7 changes during chemoradiotherapy and whether survival is affected by this immunity were examined in the study. TCR repertoires from 86 patients with HPV-related cancers were then used to track the candidate HPV-specific TCRs and motifs. Here is what the overall study found, with its caveats: The functional definition of HPV-specific T cells came from only two HPV16-positive patients, and the survival association was reported for HPV16-positive patients. In HPV16-positive patients, expansion of HPV-responsive T cells during chemoradiotherapy was found to be associated with improved recurrence-free survival. Expansion of candidate HPV-specific clones and E7-related TCR motifs was observed in the tumor microenvironment during treatment, whereas no such expansion was observed for non-HPV-specific T cells.

V is shortened by 5 bases, J by 7 bases, and the region joining them spans 11 bases. The CDR3 goes from the cysteine to the phenylalanine over 12 residues. Left in the record is the CDR3 DNA by itself, 36 bases read in frame from the first base. The germline V gene encodes CDR1 GTSNPN and CDR2 SVGIG (reference sequence). For this clone: Its specific antigen is unknown. Nothing much larger sits one base from this clone, and base qualities are not available.

The method behind the library was the immunoSEQ multiplex PCR assay. TCRdb took over this immuneACCESS table, retaining in-frame rearrangements with V and J assigned. Such tables are incomplete; in checked studies, under half of the missing clones stem from an unresolved V gene, and the remainder is unexplained. Within this sample are tens of thousands of clones, with around nine tenths of them counted one time only. The ten biggest clones cover roughly a fifth of the sample. Because repertoires were sampled repeatedly during chemoradiotherapy, clonal expansion in the tumor microenvironment could be followed.

The rearranged chain carries TRBV30 and TRBJ2-2; no D segment can be confidently identified. This sample comprised blood, obtained from a patient who underwent chemoradiotherapy. The TCR originated in a human donor with HPV-associated anogenital cancer. The nucleotide sequence is given as TGTGCCTGGGGGTCGAGGCACGGGGAGCTGTTTTTT. The resulting protein is CAWGSRHGELFF. Extended through the reference TRBV30 and TRBJ2-2 proteins, this CDR3 yields the full variable domain: SQTIHQWPATLVQPVGSPLSLECTVEGTSNPNLYWYRQAAGRGLQLLFYSVGIGQISSEVPQNLSASRPQDRQFILSSKKLLLSDSGFYLCAWGSRHGELFFGEGSRLTVL.